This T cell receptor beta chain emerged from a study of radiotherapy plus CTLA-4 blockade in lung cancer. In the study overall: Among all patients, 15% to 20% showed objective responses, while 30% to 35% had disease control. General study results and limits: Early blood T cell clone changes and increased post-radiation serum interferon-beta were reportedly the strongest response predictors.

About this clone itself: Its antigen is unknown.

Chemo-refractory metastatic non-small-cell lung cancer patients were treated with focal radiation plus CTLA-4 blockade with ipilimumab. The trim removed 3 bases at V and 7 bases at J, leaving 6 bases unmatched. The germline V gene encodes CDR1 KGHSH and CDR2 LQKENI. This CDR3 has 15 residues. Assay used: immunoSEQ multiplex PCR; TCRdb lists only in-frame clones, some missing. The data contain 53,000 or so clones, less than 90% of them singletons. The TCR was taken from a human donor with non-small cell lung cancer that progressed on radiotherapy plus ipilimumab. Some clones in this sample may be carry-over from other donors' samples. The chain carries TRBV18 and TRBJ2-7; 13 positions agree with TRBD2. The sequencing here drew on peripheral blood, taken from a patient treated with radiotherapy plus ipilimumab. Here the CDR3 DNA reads TGTGCCAGCTCACCCGGACTAGCGGGAGTTGGTGAGCAGTACTTC. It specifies CASSPGLAGVGEQYF.